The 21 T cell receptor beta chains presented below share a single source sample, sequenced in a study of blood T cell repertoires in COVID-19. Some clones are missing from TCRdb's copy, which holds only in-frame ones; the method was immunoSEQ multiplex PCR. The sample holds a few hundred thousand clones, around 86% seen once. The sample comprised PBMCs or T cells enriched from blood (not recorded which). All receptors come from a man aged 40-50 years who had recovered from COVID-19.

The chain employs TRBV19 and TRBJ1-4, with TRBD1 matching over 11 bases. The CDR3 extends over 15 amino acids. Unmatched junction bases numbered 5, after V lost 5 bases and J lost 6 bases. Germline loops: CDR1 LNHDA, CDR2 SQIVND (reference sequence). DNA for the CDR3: TGTGCCAGTAGTCGGGGGACAGGGGGAGATGAAAAACTGTTTTTT. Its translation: CASSRGTGGDEKLFF. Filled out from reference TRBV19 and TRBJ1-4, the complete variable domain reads DGGITQSPKYLFRKEGQNVTLSCEQNLNHDAMYWYRQDPGQGLRLIYYSQIVNDFQKGDIAEGYSVSREKKESFPLTVTSAQKNPTAFYLCASSRGTGGDEKLFFGSGTQLSVL.

The CDR3 nucleotides are TGTGCCAGCAGCCGACTAGCGGGGATCAATGAGCAGTTCTTC. Its protein product is CASSRLAGINEQFF. The rearrangement uses TRBV28 and TRBJ2-1; 11 bases match TRBD2. V was clipped by 6 bases and J by 6 bases; unmatched bases: 4. Germline assignment: CDR1 MDHEN and CDR2 SYDVKM. CDR3 length: 14 amino acids.

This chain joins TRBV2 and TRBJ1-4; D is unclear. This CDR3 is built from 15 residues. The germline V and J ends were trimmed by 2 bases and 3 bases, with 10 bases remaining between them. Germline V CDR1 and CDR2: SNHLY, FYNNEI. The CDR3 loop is CASSETRWSNEKLFF. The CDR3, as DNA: TGTGCCAGCAGTGAAACCAGGTGGTCTAATGAAAAACTGTTTTTT. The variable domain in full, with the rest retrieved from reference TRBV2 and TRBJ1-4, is EPEVTQTPSHQVTQMGQEVILRCVPISNHLYFYWYRQILGQKVEFLVSFYNNEISEKSEIFDDQFSVERPDGSNFTLKIRSTKLEDSAMYFCASSETRWSNEKLFFGSGTQLSVL.

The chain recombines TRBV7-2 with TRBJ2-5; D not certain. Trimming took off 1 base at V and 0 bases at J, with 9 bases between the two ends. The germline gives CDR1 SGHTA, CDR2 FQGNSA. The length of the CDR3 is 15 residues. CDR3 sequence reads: CASSLDSAYQETQYF. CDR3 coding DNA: TGTGCCAGCAGCTTAGACTCCGCGTACCAAGAGACCCAGTACTTC.

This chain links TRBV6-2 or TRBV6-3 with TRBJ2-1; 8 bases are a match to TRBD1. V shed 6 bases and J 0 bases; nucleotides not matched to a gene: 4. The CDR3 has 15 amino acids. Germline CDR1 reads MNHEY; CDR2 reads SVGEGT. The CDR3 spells CASSRTGSSYNEQFF. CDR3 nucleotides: TGTGCCAGCAGCAGGACAGGGAGCTCCTACAATGAGCAGTTCTTC.

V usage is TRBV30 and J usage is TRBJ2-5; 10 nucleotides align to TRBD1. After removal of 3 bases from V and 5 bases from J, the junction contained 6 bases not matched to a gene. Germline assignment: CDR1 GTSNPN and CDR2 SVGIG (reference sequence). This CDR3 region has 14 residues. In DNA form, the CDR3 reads TGTGCCTGGAGAACGACAGGGGGCTTGGAGACCCAGTACTTC. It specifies CAWRTTGGLETQYF.

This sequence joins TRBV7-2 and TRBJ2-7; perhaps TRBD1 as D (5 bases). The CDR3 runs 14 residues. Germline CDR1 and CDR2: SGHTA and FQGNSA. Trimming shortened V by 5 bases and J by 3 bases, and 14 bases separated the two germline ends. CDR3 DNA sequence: TGTGCCAGCAGCCCCCCGTGGGGCATCTACGAGCAGTACTTC. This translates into CASSPPWGIYEQYF.

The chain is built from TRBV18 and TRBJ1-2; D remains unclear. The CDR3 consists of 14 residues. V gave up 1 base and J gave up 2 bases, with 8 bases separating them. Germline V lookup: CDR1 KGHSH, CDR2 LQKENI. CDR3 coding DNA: TGTGCCAGCTCACCACAAGGCGGGAACTATGGCTACACCTTC. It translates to CASSPQGGNYGYTF.

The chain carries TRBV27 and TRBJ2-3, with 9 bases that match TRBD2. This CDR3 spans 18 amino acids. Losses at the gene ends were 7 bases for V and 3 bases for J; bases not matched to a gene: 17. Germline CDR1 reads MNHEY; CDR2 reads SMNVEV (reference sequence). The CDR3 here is CASTGLGAGGQITDTQYF. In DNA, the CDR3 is TGTGCCAGCACCGGTTTAGGAGCGGGAGGTCAAATAACAGATACGCAGTATTTT.

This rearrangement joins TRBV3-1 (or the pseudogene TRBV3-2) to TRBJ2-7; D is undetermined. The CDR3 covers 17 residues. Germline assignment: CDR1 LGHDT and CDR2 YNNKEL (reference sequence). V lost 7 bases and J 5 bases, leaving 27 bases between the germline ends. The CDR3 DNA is TGTGCCAGCACCCTACCCGGAACAGAGCAAGAGTGTAACGAGCAGTACTTC. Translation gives CASTLPGTEQECNEQYF.

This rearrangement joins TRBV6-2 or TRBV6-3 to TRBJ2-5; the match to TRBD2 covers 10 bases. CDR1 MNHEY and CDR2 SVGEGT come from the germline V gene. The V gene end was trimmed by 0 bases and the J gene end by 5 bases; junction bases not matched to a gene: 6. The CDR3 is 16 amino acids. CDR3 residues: CASSYSTLAGEETQYF. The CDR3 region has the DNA TGTGCCAGCAGTTACTCGACGCTAGCGGGAGAGGAGACCCAGTACTTC.

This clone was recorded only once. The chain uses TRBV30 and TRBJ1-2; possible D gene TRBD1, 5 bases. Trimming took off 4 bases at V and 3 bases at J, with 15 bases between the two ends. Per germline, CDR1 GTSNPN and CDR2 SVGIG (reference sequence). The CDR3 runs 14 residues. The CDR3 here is CAWTRGGSDYGYTF. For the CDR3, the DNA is TGTGCCTGGACCCGCGGGGGATCTGACTATGGCTACACCTTC.

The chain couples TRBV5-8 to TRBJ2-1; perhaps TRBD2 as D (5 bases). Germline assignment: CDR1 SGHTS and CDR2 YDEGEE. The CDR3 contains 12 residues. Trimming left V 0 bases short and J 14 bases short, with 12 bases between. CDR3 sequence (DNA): TGTGCCAGCAGCTTGGGTAGCGCGCAGAAGTTCTTC. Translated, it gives CASSLGSAQKFF.

The CDR3 DNA is TGTGCCAGCACTTATAGTCAGGACAGGCCGGGTGGCTACACCTTC. It yields the protein CASTYSQDRPGGYTF. The V gene is TRBV6-5, the J gene TRBJ1-2, with 7 positions matching TRBD1. This CDR3 region has 15 residues. The germline gives CDR1 MNHEY, CDR2 SVGAGI. Trimming cost V 7 bases and J 7 bases; bases outside gene matches: 15.

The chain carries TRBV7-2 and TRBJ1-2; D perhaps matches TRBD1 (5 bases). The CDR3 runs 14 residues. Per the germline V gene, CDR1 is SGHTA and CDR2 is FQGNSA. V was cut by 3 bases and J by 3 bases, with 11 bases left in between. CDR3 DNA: TGTGCCAGCAGCTTCGCCAGGGAAGACTATGGCTACACCTTC. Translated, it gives CASSFAREDYGYTF.

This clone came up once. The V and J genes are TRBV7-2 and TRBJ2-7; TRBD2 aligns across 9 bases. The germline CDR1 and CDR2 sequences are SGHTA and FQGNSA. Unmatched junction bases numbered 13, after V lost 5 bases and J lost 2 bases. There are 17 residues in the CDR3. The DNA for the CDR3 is TGTGCCAGCAGCCCCTTGCCGGGGACTAGCCCCACCTACGAGCAGTACTTC. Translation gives CASSPLPGTSPTYEQYF.

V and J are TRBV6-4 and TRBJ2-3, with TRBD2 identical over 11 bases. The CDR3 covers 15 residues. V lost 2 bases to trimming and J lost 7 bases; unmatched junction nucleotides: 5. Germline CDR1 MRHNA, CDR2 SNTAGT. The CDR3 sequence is CASSDGSGGANTQYF. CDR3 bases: TGTGCCAGCAGTGACGGTAGCGGGGGGGCAAATACGCAGTATTTT.

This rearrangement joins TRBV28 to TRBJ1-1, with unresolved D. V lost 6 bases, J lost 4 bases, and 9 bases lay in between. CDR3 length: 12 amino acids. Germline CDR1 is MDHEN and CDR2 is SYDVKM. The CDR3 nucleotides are TGTGCCAGCAGGGGTCCTAGCACTGAAGCTTTCTTT. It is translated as CASRGPSTEAFF.

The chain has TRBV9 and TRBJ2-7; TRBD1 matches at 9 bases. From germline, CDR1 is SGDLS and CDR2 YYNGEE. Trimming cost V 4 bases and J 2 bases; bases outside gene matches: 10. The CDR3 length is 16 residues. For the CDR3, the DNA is TGTGCCAGCAGCCCCCGTGGGGACAGGGACACCTACGAGCAGTACTTC. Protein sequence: CASSPRGDRDTYEQYF.

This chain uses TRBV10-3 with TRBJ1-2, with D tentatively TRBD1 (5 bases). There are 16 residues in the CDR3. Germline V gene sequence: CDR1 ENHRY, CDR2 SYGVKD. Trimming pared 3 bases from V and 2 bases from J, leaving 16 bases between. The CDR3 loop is CAISENLQVKNYGYTF. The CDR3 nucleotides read TGTGCCATCAGTGAAAACCTACAGGTGAAAAACTATGGCTACACCTTC.

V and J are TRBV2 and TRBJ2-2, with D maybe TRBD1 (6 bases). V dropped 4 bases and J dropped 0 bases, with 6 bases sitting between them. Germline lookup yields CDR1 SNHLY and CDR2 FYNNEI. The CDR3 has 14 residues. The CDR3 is CASSGTANTGELFF. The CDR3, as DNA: TGTGCCAGCAGTGGGACAGCGAACACCGGGGAGCTGTTTTTT.